This paragraph reports one TCR beta chain. The antigen is not known. The data were taken from a study of T cell repertoires in cytomegalovirus infection. Study summary: Shared public TCR beta signatures pointed to both CMV infection and a matching HLA type.

The CDR3 runs 16 residues. V shed 3 bases and J shed 7 bases, with 18 bases lying between them. Per the germline V gene, CDR1 is LNHNV and CDR2 is YYDKDF (reference sequence). Whole-study findings and limits: The study identified carriers of CMV plus the relevant HLA from cumulative public TCR beta family frequency. Clonotype analysis showed dominance of the ex vivo response by HLA-C-restricted CMV-specific TCR beta clonotypes.

TCRdb reprocessed the reads with MiXCR, giving one entry per CDR3 protein. The data hold more than 140,000 distinct CDR3 sequences, with roughly 6.5% observed a single time. The chain carries TRBV15 and TRBJ1-4; TRBD1 is a possible D gene (5 bases). Sequencing was carried out using PBMCs. This clonotype was obtained from a human donor in good health (CMV status not recorded). Some clones in this sample may be carry-over from other donors' samples. The CDR3 region has the DNA TGTGCCACCAGCAGGAACTCGAAGGGGATCGGTGAAAAACTGTTTTTT. This sequence encodes CATSRNSKGIGEKLFF.